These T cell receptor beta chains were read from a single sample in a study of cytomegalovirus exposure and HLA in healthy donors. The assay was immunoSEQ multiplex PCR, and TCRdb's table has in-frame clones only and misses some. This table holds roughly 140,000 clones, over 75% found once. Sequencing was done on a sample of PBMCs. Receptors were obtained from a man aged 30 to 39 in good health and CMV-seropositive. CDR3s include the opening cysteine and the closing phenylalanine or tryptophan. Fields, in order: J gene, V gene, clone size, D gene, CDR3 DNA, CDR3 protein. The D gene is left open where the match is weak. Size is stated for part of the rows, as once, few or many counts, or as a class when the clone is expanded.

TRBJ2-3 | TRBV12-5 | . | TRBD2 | TGTGCTAGTGGTTTGTGGGCGGGAGTAAGAGATACGCAGTATTTT | CASGLWAGVRDTQYF
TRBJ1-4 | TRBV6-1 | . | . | TGTGCCAGCAGAGGGGGATTCAATGAAAAACTGTTTTTT | CASRGGFNEKLFF
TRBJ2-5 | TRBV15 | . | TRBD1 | TGTGCCACCAGCAGGGGGGACAGGGGCCCGGCGACCCAGTACTTC | CATSRGDRGPATQYF
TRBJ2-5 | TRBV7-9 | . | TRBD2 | TGTGCCAGCAGCTCAATTCTAGCGGGGGGGCCAGAGACCCAGTACTTC | CASSSILAGGPETQYF
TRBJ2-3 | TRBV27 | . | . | TGTGCCAGCAGTTTTCTTGATCAGGTGGGCACAGATACGCAGTATTTT | CASSFLDQVGTDTQYF
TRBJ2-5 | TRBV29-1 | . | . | TGCAGCGTTTTCTTCAGGGGAGAGACCCAGTACTTC | CSVFFRGETQYF
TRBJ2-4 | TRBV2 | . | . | TGTGCCGTAAGCTCCGGTTTAGCCAAAAACATTCAGTACTTC | CAVSSGLAKNIQYF
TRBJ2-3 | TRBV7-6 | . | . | TGTGCCAGCAGCCTTTCCCCCCGGTTGGATACGCAGTATTTT | CASSLSPRLDTQYF
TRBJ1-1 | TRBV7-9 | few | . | TGTGCCAGCAGCCCCTGGCAGGGTACTGAAGCTTTCTTT | CASSPWQGTEAFF
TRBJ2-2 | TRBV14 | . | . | TGTGCCAGCAGCCGGAGGCCGGGCGGGGAGCTGTTTTTT | CASSRRPGGELFF
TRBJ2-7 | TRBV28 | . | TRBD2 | TGTGCCAGCAGCAAGGGGGGACTAGCCTACGAGCAGTACTTC | CASSKGGLAYEQYF
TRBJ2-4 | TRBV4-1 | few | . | TGCGCCAGCAGCCAAGCGTCGACAGTAAACAGTCAGTACTTC | CASSQASTVNSQYF